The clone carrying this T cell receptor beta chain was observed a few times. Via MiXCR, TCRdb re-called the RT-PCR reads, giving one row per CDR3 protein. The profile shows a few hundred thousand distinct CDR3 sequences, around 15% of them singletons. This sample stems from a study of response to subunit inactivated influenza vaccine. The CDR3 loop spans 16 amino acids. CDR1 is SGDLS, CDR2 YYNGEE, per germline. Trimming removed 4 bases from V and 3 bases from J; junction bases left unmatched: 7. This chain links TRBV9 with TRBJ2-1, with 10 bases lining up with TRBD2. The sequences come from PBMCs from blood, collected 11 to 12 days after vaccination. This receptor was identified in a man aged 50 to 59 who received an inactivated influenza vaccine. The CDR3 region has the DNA TGTGCCAGCAGCACCTCCTTAGCGGGGGGCTACAATGAGCAGTTCTTC. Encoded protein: CASSTSLAGGYNEQFF.